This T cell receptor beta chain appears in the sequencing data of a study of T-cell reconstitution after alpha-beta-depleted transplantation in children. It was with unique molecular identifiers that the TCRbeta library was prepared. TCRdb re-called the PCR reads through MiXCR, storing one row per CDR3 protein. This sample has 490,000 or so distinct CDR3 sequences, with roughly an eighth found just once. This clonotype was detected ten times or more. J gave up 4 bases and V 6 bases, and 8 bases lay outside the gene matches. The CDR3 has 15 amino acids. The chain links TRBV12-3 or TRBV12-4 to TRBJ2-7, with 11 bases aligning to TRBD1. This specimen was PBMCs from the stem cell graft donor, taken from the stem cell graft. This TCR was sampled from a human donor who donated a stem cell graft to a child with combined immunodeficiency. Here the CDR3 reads CASSTSGTGGYEQYF. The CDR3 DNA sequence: TGTGCCAGCAGCACTTCCGGGACAGGGGGGTACGAGCAGTACTTC.